This T cell receptor beta chain was captured in a study of OX40 agonist ivuxolimab in advanced cancers. Study summary: Every 2 weeks, ivuxolimab was infused into the patients intravenously at between 0.01 and 10 mg/kg. The dose-escalation cohort had hepatocellular carcinoma, melanoma, renal cell or head and neck cancer. Partial responses occurred in Three dose-escalation patients, one with hepatocellular carcinoma and two with cutaneous melanoma.

V lost 9 bases to trimming and J lost 4 bases; unmatched junction nucleotides: 6. This CDR3 is built from 14 residues. Germline CDR1 is MNHEY and CDR2 is SMNVEV (reference sequence). Repertoires were generated with immunoSEQ multiplex PCR, while TCRdb's copy carries only in-frame clones and drops some. The sample lists 80,000 to 100,000 clones, approximately 91% seen once, with less than 0.35% in the top ten. About this clone itself: Antigen specificity is unknown.

Study-wide results and caveats: Among the lowest peripheral clonal expansion occurred in 0.1-3.0 mg/kg partial responders.

The gene calls are TRBV27 and TRBJ2-2, with TRBD1 identical over 9 bases. Specimen: CD4+ or CD8+ T cells sorted from blood, collected in a trial of the OX40 agonist ivuxolimab. The TCR comes from an adult with an advanced solid tumor such as melanoma, head and neck, liver or kidney cancer. This chain's CDR3 is CASTGTGPTGELFF. In nucleotides, the CDR3 is TGTGCCAGTACCGGGACAGGGCCCACCGGGGAGCTGTTTTTT.